This T cell receptor beta chain emerged from a study of shared clonotypes between healthy human individuals. Notes on the study in general: Only a few donors were included, so the genetic and exposure-history diversity represented was limited. Unshared clonotypes carried lower generation probabilities than those common to all four donors.

Each subset's genomic DNA was split evenly across several immunoSEQ plates. This table comes from immunoSEQ multiplex PCR, and its TCRdb copy is limited to in-frame clones, with some not included. This sample carries 550,000 to 850,000 clones, over 65% of them seen once, and the ten largest clones take approximately 1.6%. Within Nashville, Tennessee resided all donors, each a Caucasian adult. V lost 4 bases and J lost 6; bases outside the gene matches: 11. Germline loops: CDR1 MNHEY, CDR2 SMNVEV (reference sequence). The CDR3 loop spans 16 amino acids. As regards this clone: Its antigen is unidentified.

What was sequenced was memory CD4+ T cells sorted from blood. Regarding subset: CD45RA-negative fraction. This clonotype was sampled from a woman in her twenties or thirties in good health. V and J are TRBV27 and TRBJ2-7; 11 nucleotides align to TRBD2. As DNA, the CDR3 is TGTGCCAGCAGTTCACCTGTAGCGGGAGGGCCAGGCGAGCAGTACTTC. Protein sequence: CASSSPVAGGPGEQYF.